This TCR beta chain was profiled in a study of beta chain features in type 1 diabetes. Study-wide context: The patient and healthy donor groups were comparable for age, gender and cell yields. General observations from the study: In cDNA sequencing, cells with high TCR expression could be over-represented. Among all four CD4+ subsets, Type 1 diabetes patients had TCRB CDR3s that were moderately but significantly shorter.

CDR1 is SEHNR and CDR2 is FQNEAQ in the germline V gene (reference sequence). This CDR3 region has 14 residues. The junction had 7 bases not matched to a gene; V was cut back by 6 bases and J by 3 bases. Comments on this clone: Its antigen is not known.

Every isolated RNA sample was fully reverse transcribed, so sequencing captured expressed TCRB transcripts. The study sequenced naive, central memory and regulatory T cell samples to an average of approximately 4 million reads. Sequenced by immunoSEQ multiplex PCR; TCRdb stores in-frame clones only, minus some. The sample records a few hundred thousand clones, roughly a tenth being singletons. The sequenced sample consisted of naive CD4+ T cells from blood. V gene TRBV7-9 combines with J gene TRBJ2-7, with TRBD2 matching 8 bases. This sequence originates from a man aged 30-40 years with type 1 diabetes. The CDR3 DNA reads TGTGCCAGCAGTCAACCGGGACTAGACTACGAGCAGTACTTC. Its protein is CASSQPGLDYEQYF.